This passage covers 17 T cell receptor beta chains from one sample sequenced in a study of T cells in Graves' hyperthyroidism and ophthalmopathy. TCR beta CDR3 regions were amplified from RNA transcripts. TCR CDR3 regions were first amplified by RT-PCR with HTBI primers. Using its own MiXCR run on the multiplex PCR reads, TCRdb lists one record per CDR3 protein. This table has about 570,000 distinct CDR3 sequences, around 42% appearing once. Sequences were obtained from peripheral blood or thyroid tissue (not recorded which). The receptors derive from an adult woman with Graves' disease, either hyperthyroidism or ophthalmopathy (not recorded which).

This clonotype was detected ten times or more. The chain uses TRBV6-6 and TRBJ2-7; 7 bases are a match to TRBD1. V lost 6 bases, J lost 3 bases, and 5 bases stayed unmatched. This CDR3 has 13 amino acids. From germline, CDR1 is MNHNY and CDR2 SVGAGI (reference sequence). In nucleotides, the CDR3 is TGTGCCAGCAGCAAAGGACAGGACTACGAGCAGTACTTC. Protein: CASSKGQDYEQYF.

This clonotype was detected many times. V gene TRBV4-1 combines with J gene TRBJ2-2; D remains ambiguous. Germline CDR1 and CDR2: MGHRA and YSYEKL. This CDR3 has 16 residues. Trimming cost V 1 base and J 4 bases, with 13 bases left between them. The CDR3 DNA follows: TGCGCCAGCAGCCAAGGGCTTTTGCTGACCACCGGGGAGCTGTTTTTT. As protein: CASSQGLLLTTGELFF.

This clonotype was detected a few times. The chain carries TRBV20-1 and TRBJ1-2; TRBD1 is a possible D gene (6 bases). CDR3 length: 15 residues. Looked up from germline, CDR1 is DFQATT and CDR2 is SNEGSKA (reference sequence). V was trimmed by 0 bases and J by 4 bases, leaving 15 bases between them. The CDR3 region is CSARDQQGAVYGYTF. CDR3 nucleotide sequence: TGCAGTGCTAGAGATCAACAGGGTGCCGTCTATGGCTACACCTTC.

The chain combines TRBV7-9 with TRBJ2-3; TRBD1 aligns across 8 bases. The CDR3 has 17 residues. The V segment lost 5 bases and the J segment 2 bases; nucleotides outside the gene matches: 12. CDR1 SEHNR and CDR2 FQNEAQ come from the germline V gene (reference sequence). The CDR3 nucleotides read TGTGCCAGCAGCACAACCCGCCGGGACAGGTCCACAGATACGCAGTATTTT. This gives the protein CASSTTRRDRSTDTQYF.

This clonotype came up once. The CDR3 nucleotides are TGTGCCAGTGAAGACAGGGGCTTGGAGACCCAGTACTTC. It codes for CASEDRGLETQYF. The V and J genes are TRBV2 and TRBJ2-5; 8 nucleotides line up with TRBD1. CDR3 size: 13 residues. V trimming: 9 bases; J trimming: 5 bases; junction bases outside the gene matches: 8. Germline CDR1 is SNHLY and CDR2 is FYNNEI.

This clonotype was detected many times. CDR3 in DNA: TGTGCCAGCAGCTCCGACCACGGGGAGCTGTTTTTT. This translates into CASSSDHGELFF. The chain combines TRBV28 with TRBJ2-2; D gene ambiguous. From germline, CDR1 is MDHEN and CDR2 SYDVKM. V was shortened by 6 bases and J by 7 bases, with 9 bases between the two germline ends. This CDR3 is 12 amino acids long. The variable domain in full, with the rest retrieved from reference TRBV28 and TRBJ2-2, is DVKVTQSSRYLVKRTGEKVFLECVQDMDHENMFWYRQDPGLGLRLIYFSYDVKMKEKGDIPEGYSVSREKKERFSLILESASTNQTSMYLCASSSDHGELFFGEGSRLTVL.

CDR3 amino acids: CASSLAGMMETQYF. The CDR3 bases are TGTGCCAGCAGCTTGGCGGGGATGATGGAGACCCAGTACTTC. V is TRBV5-4 and J is TRBJ2-5; tentative D call: TRBD2 (5 bases). With 0 bases removed from V and 5 bases from J, the gap between germline ends came to 11 bases. Germline V CDR1 and CDR2: SGHNT, YYREEE (reference sequence). The CDR3 consists of 14 residues.

This clonotype was seen repeatedly, ten times or more. The rearrangement uses TRBV20-1 and TRBJ1-2, with 9 bases identical to TRBD1. Germline assignment: CDR1 DFQATT and CDR2 SNEGSKA (reference sequence). This CDR3 comprises 14 residues. The CDR3 coding sequence is TGCAGATCCGGGACAGGGAGGTTGGACTATGGCTACACCTTC. Translated, it gives CRSGTGRLDYGYTF.

Only a few counts were recorded for this clonotype. A much larger clone lies one base from this, so it may be a read error. The chain couples TRBV19 to TRBJ2-6; 7 bases are a match to TRBD2. The CDR3 contains 16 residues. V gave up 3 bases and J gave up 0 bases; unmatched junction bases: 2. CDR1 LNHDA and CDR2 SQIVND come from the germline V gene (reference sequence). The CDR3 spells CASSMGGYSGANVLTF. CDR3 nucleotide sequence: TGTGCCAGTAGTATGGGAGGGTACTCTGGGGCCAACGTCCTGACTTTC.

The chain combines TRBV12-3 or TRBV12-4 with TRBJ2-5; 9 positions agree with TRBD1. The CDR3 sequence is 18 residues long. Trimming at V came to 5 bases and at J to 9 bases, leaving 22 bases not matched to a gene. In DNA, the CDR3 is TGTGCCAGCAGTAGACCGGGACAGGGCGTCGGAGGCAATCAGCCCCAGTACTTC. It yields the protein CASSRPGQGVGGNQPQYF.

This clonotype was recorded at least ten times. The rearrangement uses TRBV2 and TRBJ2-2, with 10 bases that match TRBD1. Germline V CDR1 and CDR2: SNHLY, FYNNEI. The CDR3 sequence is 14 residues long. V shed 8 bases and J 6 bases; nucleotides not matched to a gene: 6. The CDR3 here is CASLQDRGSGELFF. For the CDR3, the DNA is TGTGCCAGCCTCCAGGACAGGGGGTCCGGGGAGCTGTTTTTT.

This clonotype has ten or more counts. The chain couples TRBV2 to TRBJ1-5, with 8 bases identical to TRBD1. The CDR3 is made up of 15 amino acids. Losses at the gene ends were 6 bases for V and 6 bases for J; bases not matched to a gene: 10. CDR1 and CDR2 from the germline V gene are SNHLY and FYNNEI. CDR3 in amino acids: CASSWRQGNFQPQHF. DNA for the CDR3: TGTGCCAGCAGCTGGCGACAGGGGAATTTTCAGCCCCAGCATTTT.

This rearrangement joins TRBV12-3 or TRBV12-4 to TRBJ1-1, with D unresolved. CDR3 length: 14 amino acids. Trimming took off 1 base at V and 11 bases at J, with 17 bases between the two ends. The CDR3 DNA reads TGTGCCAGCAGTTTAGTTTTCGAGGGAGTCGAGGCTTTCTTT. Translation gives CASSLVFEGVEAFF.

This clonotype was observed many times. The V gene is TRBV5-4, the J gene TRBJ1-5, with TRBD1 as a possible D gene (5 bases). This CDR3 contains 15 residues. Germline loops: CDR1 SGHNT, CDR2 YYREEE (reference sequence). The V and J ends lost 0 bases and 0 bases respectively, with 7 bases between them. The DNA for the CDR3 is TGTGCCAGCAGCTTGGGAGGGGATAGCAATCAGCCCCAGCATTTT. The encoded protein is CASSLGGDSNQPQHF.

This chain uses TRBV6-5 with TRBJ1-1; no firm D call. Germline V gives CDR1 MNHEY, CDR2 SVGAGI. The CDR3 runs 14 residues. V shed 2 bases and J shed 4 bases, with 11 bases lying between them. The CDR3 coding sequence is TGTGCCAGCAGTTACGACTCAAAGGGCACTGAAGCTTTCTTT. Protein product: CASSYDSKGTEAFF.

V is TRBV9 and J is TRBJ2-7, with D possibly being TRBD2 (6 bases). Trimming cost V 2 bases and J 1 base, with 13 bases left between them. The V gene's germline CDR1 is SGDLS and CDR2 YYNGEE. The CDR3 contains 15 residues. This chain's CDR3 is CASSVGDLLSYEQYF. Written as DNA, the CDR3 is TGTGCCAGCAGCGTTGGGGACTTACTGTCCTACGAGCAGTACTTC.

This clonotype is a singleton in its sample. The chain joins TRBV5-1 to TRBJ1-2; possibly TRBD1 for D (5 bases). The CDR3 is made up of 13 amino acids. Looked up from germline, CDR1 is SGHRS and CDR2 is YFSETQ. V was cut by 4 bases and J by 7 bases, with 14 bases left in between. In DNA, the CDR3 is TGCGCCAGCAGCCCCGAGTCTGGGGGTGGCTACACCTTC. Translation gives CASSPESGGGYTF.